This T cell receptor (beta chain) was sequenced for a study of glioma-infiltrating T cells. The iRepertoire nested amplicon-rescue multiplex PCR amplified TCR alpha and beta CDR3s from RNA. One entry per CDR3 protein, called by TCRdb with MiXCR from the multiplex PCR reads. Of some 120,000 distinct CDR3 sequences listed, roughly 24% are singletons. J gave up 3 bases and V 4 bases, and 7 bases lay outside the gene matches. Germline CDR1 reads SGHTA; CDR2 reads FQGNSA. The CDR3 sequence is 15 residues long. About this clonotype: It may be a read error: a sequence one base away is much more abundant.

The specimen was glioma tissue, nonneoplastic brain tissue, or PBMCs (not recorded which). The receptor was isolated from a human donor with low-grade glioma or glioblastoma, undergoing nonglioma brain surgery, or in good health (not recorded which). The chain links TRBV7-2 to TRBJ1-1; 8 positions match TRBD1. The CDR3 DNA follows: TGTGCCAGCAGCTCAAGAGCGGACAGGGACACTGAAGCTTTCTTT. Protein sequence: CASSSRADRDTEAFF.